This T cell receptor beta chain derives from a study of human T cells and chemical hapten exposure. Using its own MiXCR run on the RACE reads, TCRdb lists one record per CDR3 protein. The top ten clones hold about 14% of a sample with about 60,000 distinct CDR3 sequences, 7.5% to 10% of them seen once. This clonotype showed up many times. As to time point: patch test 1, 2 weeks after DPC sensitization. Treatment in this sample: therapeutic diphenylcyclopropenone sensitization with weekly scalp DPC. CDR1 and CDR2 (germline): LGHNA, YNFKEQ. With 0 bases removed from V and 1 base from J, the gap between germline ends came to 13 bases. The CDR3 consists of 17 residues.

The sequencing here drew on whole blood, taken in connection with sensitization to the hapten diphenylcyclopropenone (DPC). The origin of this receptor is a woman aged 40 to 55 with alopecia areata. Some clones in this sample may be carry-over from other donors' samples. V usage is TRBV4-2 and J usage is TRBJ1-5, with D hard to call. CDR3 sequence (DNA): TGTGCCAGCAGCCAAGAAACTTCTACTGTAAGCAATCAGCCCCAGCATTTT. Its translation: CASSQETSTVSNQPQHF.